The 22 T cell receptor beta chains below come from one sample, sequenced in a study of T cell responses to AZD1222 COVID-19 vaccine. Profiling relied on immunoSEQ multiplex PCR, and the TCRdb table lists in-frame clones only, not all of them. The sample consists of some 160,000 clones, approximately 93% of them appearing once. Specimen: peripheral blood, collected on day 0 of AZD1222 vaccination. These receptors all come from an adult in good health.

The genes are TRBV6-5 and TRBJ1-3; no definite D call. Germline CDR1 and CDR2: MNHEY and SVGAGI. This CDR3 is 14 amino acids long. Trimming left V 2 bases short and J 3 bases short, with 8 bases between. The CDR3 DNA follows: TGTGCCAGCAGTTACGGCGGTTTTGGAAACACCATATATTTT. It is translated as CASSYGGFGNTIYF.

This chain links TRBV2 with TRBJ2-3; 8 nucleotides line up with TRBD1. This CDR3 contains 18 residues. V lost 1 base and J lost 2; bases outside the gene matches: 11. The germline gives CDR1 SNHLY, CDR2 FYNNEI. CDR3 protein: CASSEELRQGLYTDTQYF. In DNA, the CDR3 is TGTGCCAGCAGTGAAGAGTTGCGACAGGGGCTGTACACAGATACGCAGTATTTT.

The chain uses TRBV30 and TRBJ1-2; D remains ambiguous. V lost 2 bases and J 3 bases, leaving 7 bases between the germline ends. The CDR3 is 12 amino acids. Germline assignment: CDR1 GTSNPN and CDR2 SVGIG (reference sequence). The CDR3 loop reads CAWSPDHYGYTF. The CDR3 nucleotides are TGTGCCTGGAGTCCGGATCACTATGGCTACACCTTC. The full variable domain, in which reference TRBV30 and TRBJ1-2 provide the parts outside the CDR3, is SQTIHQWPATLVQPVGSPLSLECTVEGTSNPNLYWYRQAAGRGLQLLFYSVGIGQISSEVPQNLSASRPQDRQFILSSKKLLLSDSGFYLCAWSPDHYGYTFGSGTRLTVV.

A few counts support this clone. The gene calls are TRBV18 and TRBJ1-2; 8 bases match TRBD1. The CDR3 sequence is 14 residues long. CDR1 is KGHSH and CDR2 is LQKENI in the germline V gene. With V trimmed by 3 bases and J by 6 bases, 6 bases remained unmatched. The CDR3 sequence: CASSPTGDVDGYTF. CDR3 DNA: TGTGCCAGCTCACCGACAGGGGATGTCGATGGCTACACCTTC.

Here the CDR3 DNA reads TGTGCCAGCAAAGATGGGGGGGGAAATTCACCCCTCCACTTT. Its translation is CASKDGGGNSPLHF. V usage is TRBV7-2 and J usage is TRBJ1-6; perhaps TRBD1 as D (5 bases). V gave up 7 bases and J gave up 7 bases, with 14 bases separating them. Germline CDR1 is SGHTA and CDR2 is FQGNSA. The CDR3 has 14 residues.

The chain joins TRBV28 to TRBJ1-3; 7 bases fit TRBD1. The CDR3 totals 14 residues. The ends lost 4 bases at V and 3 bases at J; junction bases unmatched: 3. Germline V gives CDR1 MDHEN, CDR2 SYDVKM. CDR3 DNA sequence: TGTGCCAGCAGTTCCCGACAGGGTGGAAACACCATATATTTT. Its translation: CASSSRQGGNTIYF.

The rearrangement links TRBV30 to TRBJ1-6; D not resolved. Germline V gene data show CDR1 as GTSNPN and CDR2 as SVGIG (reference sequence). V gave up 2 bases and J gave up 9 bases, with 17 bases separating them. CDR3 length: 15 amino acids. CDR3 amino acids: CAWSLSGIQVSPLHF. As DNA, the CDR3 is TGTGCCTGGAGTTTGTCCGGCATCCAGGTTTCACCCCTCCACTTT.

This clone came up once. The V call is TRBV7-2, the J call TRBJ2-2, with D perhaps given as TRBD1 or TRBD2 (5 bases each). The V gene lost 3 bases and the J gene lost 2 bases, with 13 bases spanning the gap. Per the germline V gene, CDR1 is SGHTA and CDR2 is FQGNSA. CDR3 length: 16 amino acids. CDR3 coding DNA: TGTGCCAGCAGCTTTGCCGGGACGGCTAACACCGGGGAGCTGTTTTTT. Translation: CASSFAGTANTGELFF.

This chain joins TRBV5-1 and TRBJ1-2, with 8 bases that match TRBD1. V shed 2 bases and J 8 bases; nucleotides not matched to a gene: 17. CDR3 length: 17 amino acids. Germline CDR1 reads SGHRS; CDR2 reads YFSETQ. CDR3 DNA: TGCGCCAGCAGCTTCGGCGGACAGGGCCCTATGAACCGCGGCTACACCTTC. Amino acids: CASSFGGQGPMNRGYTF.

The chain employs TRBV2 and TRBJ1-5, with TRBD1 matching 9 bases. Germline V CDR1 and CDR2: SNHLY, FYNNEI. With 2 bases clipped from V and 6 bases from J, the junction kept 8 bases outside the gene matches. The CDR3 runs 16 residues. The CDR3 DNA follows: TGTGCCAGCAGTGAATTTGGGACAGGGAGGGGTCAGCCCCAGCATTTT. Residues: CASSEFGTGRGQPQHF.

This clone was recorded only once. The chain is built from TRBV18 and TRBJ2-1; D is unclear. CDR1 and CDR2 (germline): KGHSH, LQKENI. The V end was cut by 3 bases, the J end by 3 bases, with 6 bases between. The CDR3 runs 13 residues. The DNA for the CDR3 is TGTGCCAGCTCACCTTTCGACTACAATGAGCAGTTCTTC. Protein sequence: CASSPFDYNEQFF.

The chain links TRBV19 to TRBJ1-5; 8 bases map to TRBD1. V lost 6 bases to trimming and J lost 5 bases; unmatched junction nucleotides: 9. This CDR3 spans 15 amino acids. CDR1 and CDR2 from the germline V gene are LNHDA and SQIVND (reference sequence). Here the CDR3 DNA reads TGTGCCAGTAGCTCCGGGACAGGCGATCATCAGCCCCAGCATTTT. It yields the protein CASSSGTGDHQPQHF.

This chain joins TRBV15 and TRBJ1-1, with D hard to call. Looked up from germline, CDR1 is LNHNV and CDR2 is YYDKDF (reference sequence). V lost 1 base, J lost 6 bases, and 12 bases lay in between. The CDR3 spans 14 residues. The CDR3 loop is CATSRGVIDAEAFF. CDR3 DNA: TGTGCCACCAGCAGAGGAGTTATCGACGCTGAAGCTTTCTTT.

This clone came up a few times. The chain is built from TRBV6-6 and TRBJ2-3; D unresolved. The CDR3 runs to 16 residues. CDR1 MNHNY and CDR2 SVGAGI come from the germline V gene (reference sequence). V dropped 0 bases and J dropped 5 bases, with 15 bases sitting between them. The CDR3: CASSYSPGWSGDTQYF. In DNA form, the CDR3 reads TGTGCCAGCAGTTACTCGCCCGGGTGGTCGGGAGATACGCAGTATTTT.

The chain carries TRBV30 and TRBJ1-2, with TRBD1 matching 7 bases. CDR3 length equals 13 residues. Germline V lookup: CDR1 GTSNPN, CDR2 SVGIG (reference sequence). J lost 0 bases, V lost 7 bases, and 5 bases had no gene match. The CDR3 DNA sequence: TGTGCCTCCCAGACAGGGTCTAACTATGGCTACACCTTC. It is translated as CASQTGSNYGYTF.

This rearrangement joins TRBV4-2 to TRBJ2-2; 8 bases agree with TRBD1. The CDR3 spans 15 residues. Germline CDR1 is LGHNA and CDR2 is YNFKEQ. J was trimmed by 1 base and V by 4 bases; bases with no gene match: 2. The CDR3 bases are TGTGCCAGCAGCCCAGACAGGGGGAACACCGGGGAGCTGTTTTTT. Encoded protein: CASSPDRGNTGELFF.

V and J are TRBV5-1 and TRBJ1-4, with TRBD1 matching 7 bases. Germline CDR1 and CDR2: SGHRS and YFSETQ. The CDR3 consists of 16 residues. After removal of 3 bases from V and 4 bases from J, the junction contained 9 bases not matched to a gene. CDR3 nucleotide sequence: TGCGCCAGCAGCTCAACCGCCGGGACAGTTAATGAAAAACTGTTTTTT. Amino acids: CASSSTAGTVNEKLFF.

This clone was observed a single time. The chain recombines TRBV19 with TRBJ2-2; 14 nucleotides line up with TRBD2. The CDR3 consists of 18 residues. J was trimmed by 0 bases and V by 1 base; bases with no gene match: 1. Germline CDR1 reads LNHDA; CDR2 reads SQIVND (reference sequence). The CDR3 is CASSIGLAGGPNTGELFF. The CDR3, as DNA: TGTGCCAGTAGTATAGGACTAGCGGGGGGGCCGAACACCGGGGAGCTGTTTTTT. Variable domain in full (rest from reference TRBV19 and TRBJ2-2): DGGITQSPKYLFRKEGQNVTLSCEQNLNHDAMYWYRQDPGQGLRLIYYSQIVNDFQKGDIAEGYSVSREKKESFPLTVTSAQKNPTAFYLCASSIGLAGGPNTGELFFGEGSRLTVL.

The chain carries TRBV5-8 and TRBJ1-2, with 7 positions matching TRBD1. The germline V gene encodes CDR1 SGHTS and CDR2 YDEGEE. V trimming: 4 bases; J trimming: 2 bases; junction bases outside the gene matches: 8. The CDR3 covers 15 residues. The CDR3 is CASSVPGTANYGYTF. The CDR3 region has the DNA TGTGCCAGCAGCGTTCCCGGGACAGCAAACTATGGCTACACCTTC.

The chain carries TRBV2 and TRBJ2-3, with D hard to call. The length of the CDR3 is 15 residues. The germline V gene has CDR1 SNHLY and CDR2 FYNNEI. V shed 5 bases and J shed 4 bases, with 16 bases lying between them. CDR3 sequence: CASSLSLPRPDTQYF. CDR3 nucleotide sequence: TGTGCCAGCAGTTTATCCCTCCCGCGCCCAGATACGCAGTATTTT.

This chain links TRBV7-9 with TRBJ1-4; possible D gene TRBD1, 6 bases. Trimming shortened V by 1 base and J by 8 bases, and 14 bases separated the two germline ends. This CDR3 spans 15 amino acids. Germline V CDR1 and CDR2: SEHNR, FQNEAQ (reference sequence). The CDR3 loop reads CASSLGKQGIEKLFF. CDR3 sequence (DNA): TGTGCCAGCAGCTTAGGTAAACAGGGTATCGAAAAACTGTTTTTT.

The chain has TRBV19 and TRBJ1-2; D call uncertain. The CDR3 extends over 14 amino acids. V shed 6 bases and J shed 8 bases, with 19 bases lying between them. The V gene's germline CDR1 is LNHDA and CDR2 SQIVND (reference sequence). The CDR3 DNA sequence: TGTGCCAGTAGGGGCTACACCGGACTGGGGGGCTACACCTTC. Protein product: CASRGYTGLGGYTF.